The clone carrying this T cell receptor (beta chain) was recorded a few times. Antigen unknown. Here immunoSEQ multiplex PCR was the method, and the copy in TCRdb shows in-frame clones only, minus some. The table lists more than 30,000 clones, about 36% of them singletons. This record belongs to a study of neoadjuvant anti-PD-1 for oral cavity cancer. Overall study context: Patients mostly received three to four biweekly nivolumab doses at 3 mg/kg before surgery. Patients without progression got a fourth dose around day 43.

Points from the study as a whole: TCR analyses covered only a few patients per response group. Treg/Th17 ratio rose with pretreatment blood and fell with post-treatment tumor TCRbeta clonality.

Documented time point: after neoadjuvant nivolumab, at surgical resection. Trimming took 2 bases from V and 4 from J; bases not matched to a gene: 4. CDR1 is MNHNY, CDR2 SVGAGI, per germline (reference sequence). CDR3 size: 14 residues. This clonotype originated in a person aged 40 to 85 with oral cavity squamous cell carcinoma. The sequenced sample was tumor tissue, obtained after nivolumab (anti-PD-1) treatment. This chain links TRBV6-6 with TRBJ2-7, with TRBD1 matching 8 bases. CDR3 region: CASSYRDRSYEQYF. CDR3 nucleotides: TGTGCCAGCAGTTACAGGGACAGGAGTTACGAGCAGTACTTC.